This passage covers 23 T cell receptor beta chains from one sample sequenced in a study. TCRdb processed the RT-PCR reads anew with MiXCR; each CDR3 protein has one entry. The sample has 550,000 to 750,000 distinct CDR3 sequences, more than 13% seen once. Material for sequencing was memory CD4+ T cells from blood. The receptors were sampled from a female donor in good health, serving as a healthy control.

This clonotype was observed many times. V is TRBV4-1 and J is TRBJ2-1; 9 nucleotides agree with TRBD2. V trimming: 0 bases; J trimming: 9 bases; junction bases outside the gene matches: 3. This CDR3 region has 14 residues. In germline, CDR1 is MGHRA, CDR2 YSYEKL. CDR3 nucleotides: TGCGCCAGCAGCCAAGAGGGTAGCGGGGGTGAGCAGTTCTTC. This codes for CASSQEGSGGEQFF.

The J gene is TRBJ1-1, the V gene TRBV24-1, with TRBD1 as a possible D gene (6 bases). This CDR3 comprises 14 residues. In germline, CDR1 is KGHDR, CDR2 SFDVKD. Between the trimmed V and J ends, which lost 2 bases and 6 bases, there was a span of 12 bases. The CDR3 loop is CATSDSYRDAEAFF. In DNA, the CDR3 is TGTGCCACCAGTGATTCATACAGGGACGCTGAAGCTTTCTTT.

This chain links TRBV6-6 with TRBJ2-3; the match to TRBD2 covers 7 bases. Germline-derived CDR1 and CDR2 are MNHNY and SVGAGI (reference sequence). V shed 7 bases, J shed 2 bases, and the junction held 9 bases outside the gene matches. The CDR3 contains 15 residues. The CDR3 sequence: CASTPGGSNTDTQYF. The CDR3 region has the DNA TGTGCCAGCACCCCGGGGGGTAGTAACACAGATACGCAGTATTTT.

This clonotype was recorded at least ten times. The J gene is TRBJ1-2, the V gene TRBV7-3; the D gene is possibly TRBD1 (6 bases). The CDR3 has 13 amino acids. V shed 3 bases and J shed 6 bases, with 11 bases lying between them. Germline V lookup: CDR1 SGHTA, CDR2 FQGTGA. CDR3 sequence (DNA): TGTGCCAGCAGCTTGTCCCGGACAGATGGCTACACCTTC. Translated, it gives CASSLSRTDGYTF.

The J gene is TRBJ2-5, the V gene TRBV19, with a weak D call TRBD1 (5 bases). The CDR3 is 13 amino acids. Germline CDR1 reads LNHDA; CDR2 reads SQIVND (reference sequence). The V and J ends lost 3 bases and 5 bases respectively, with 10 bases between them. CDR3 in amino acids: CASSILRGETQYF. Here the CDR3 DNA reads TGTGCCAGTAGTATCCTTAGGGGTGAGACCCAGTACTTC.

The genes are TRBV12-3 or TRBV12-4 and TRBJ2-7, with 8 positions matching TRBD1. The CDR3 covers 19 residues. Trimming took 5 bases from V and 7 from J; bases not matched to a gene: 25. This CDR3 reads CASSPSFGTGETSLVEQYF. The CDR3 DNA reads TGTGCCAGCAGTCCGAGCTTCGGGACAGGTGAAACCTCCTTGGTGGAGCAGTACTTC.

The chain couples TRBV24-1 to TRBJ2-7; D remains ambiguous. CDR1 is KGHDR, CDR2 SFDVKD, per germline. V was clipped by 2 bases and J by 4 bases, with 14 bases between them. The CDR3 has 15 residues. CDR3 region: CATSDSGQPSYEQYF. CDR3 bases: TGTGCCACCAGTGATTCTGGGCAGCCCTCTTACGAGCAGTACTTC.

The chain carries TRBV7-9 and TRBJ1-1, with D perhaps matching TRBD1 (5 bases). Germline V lookup: CDR1 SEHNR, CDR2 FQNEAQ (reference sequence). CDR3 size: 19 residues. V lost 1 base and J lost 3, with 24 bases in between. CDR3 protein: CASSLVYRTLTRGDTEAFF. For the CDR3, the DNA is TGTGCCAGCAGCTTAGTTTACAGGACCCTTACTCGAGGGGACACTGAAGCTTTCTTT.

This clonotype has just a few counts. The V and J genes are TRBV9 and TRBJ2-1; D is uncertain. The CDR3 covers 16 residues. The germline gives CDR1 SGDLS, CDR2 YYNGEE. V dropped 2 bases and J dropped 5 bases, with 17 bases sitting between them. The CDR3 DNA reads as TGTGCCAGCAGCGTTCGTCCCCCTAGGGCAGACAATGAGCAGTTCTTC. Protein: CASSVRPPRADNEQFF.

The chain employs TRBV3-1 and TRBJ1-1, with D unresolved. The CDR3 covers 16 residues. Germline values: CDR1 LGHDT, CDR2 YNNKEL (reference sequence). Between the trimmed V and J ends, which lost 2 bases and 0 bases, there was a span of 13 bases. The CDR3 spells CASSQFQVSMNTEAFF. The CDR3 nucleotides are TGTGCCAGCAGCCAATTCCAGGTATCCATGAACACTGAAGCTTTCTTT.

In DNA, the CDR3 is TGTGCCAGCAGGAAAACGAACACTGAAGCTTTCTTT. The encoded protein is CASRKTNTEAFF. The chain recombines TRBV12-3 or TRBV12-4 with TRBJ1-1; D is unresolved. Trimming took 6 bases from V and 1 from J, leaving 6 bases between them. The length of the CDR3 is 12 residues.

This clonotype has at least ten counts. The V and J genes are TRBV29-1 and TRBJ2-3; the D is unclear. The germline V gene encodes CDR1 SQVTM and CDR2 ANQGSEA. This CDR3 contains 12 residues. Trimming removed 5 bases from V and 0 bases from J, with 6 bases in between. CDR3 sequence: CSVTSSTDTQYF. CDR3 sequence (DNA): TGCAGCGTTACATCTAGCACAGATACGCAGTATTTT.

The chain has TRBV12-3 or TRBV12-4 and TRBJ2-2; 10 nucleotides match TRBD2. This CDR3 region has 17 residues. V lost 6 bases to trimming and J lost 1 base; unmatched junction nucleotides: 8. The CDR3 bases are TGTGCCAGCAGCCCAGCGGGAGGGCCGAAGAACACCGGGGAGCTGTTTTTT. Its translation is CASSPAGGPKNTGELFF.

This chain uses TRBV5-1 with TRBJ2-2; D may be TRBD2 (6 bases). The CDR3 loop spans 14 amino acids. Germline V CDR1 and CDR2: SGHRS, YFSETQ. V dropped 1 base and J dropped 7 bases, with 11 bases sitting between them. CDR3 region: CASSLLREVGELFF. In DNA form, the CDR3 reads TGCGCCAGCAGCTTGTTGAGGGAGGTCGGGGAGCTGTTTTTT. Full variable domain (outside the CDR3, taken from reference TRBV5-1 and TRBJ2-2): KAGVTQTPRYLIKTRGQQVTLSCSPISGHRSVSWYQQTPGQGLQFLFEYFSETQRNKGNFPGRFSGRQFSNSRSEMNVSTLELGDSALYLCASSLLREVGELFFGEGSRLTVL.

The V call is TRBV5-1, the J call TRBJ1-3; D gene uncertain. V was trimmed by 0 bases and J by 4 bases, leaving 8 bases between them. There are 14 residues in the CDR3. Germline CDR1 is SGHRS and CDR2 is YFSETQ. DNA for the CDR3: TGCGCCAGCAGCTTGGTGGTAGGAGGAAACACCATATATTTT. Amino acid sequence: CASSLVVGGNTIYF.

The table lists this clonotype with many counts. This chain uses TRBV7-9 with TRBJ2-1; 8 positions match TRBD1. V shed 4 bases, J shed 8 bases, and the junction held 10 bases outside the gene matches. The CDR3 totals 15 residues. CDR1 is SEHNR, CDR2 FQNEAQ, per germline (reference sequence). CDR3 sequence reads: CASSSRGLPLDEQFF. The CDR3 bases are TGTGCCAGCAGCTCCAGGGGGCTCCCTCTCGATGAGCAGTTCTTC.

This clonotype was detected a few times. The chain couples TRBV6-1 to TRBJ2-2; 10 nucleotides agree with TRBD2. Germline V gene data show CDR1 as MNHNS and CDR2 as SASEGT. Trimming took 11 bases from V and 1 from J; bases not matched to a gene: 7. The CDR3 has 15 residues. The CDR3 loop reads CAGLAGARNTGELFF. For the CDR3, the DNA is TGTGCCGGTCTAGCGGGAGCCAGGAACACCGGGGAGCTGTTTTTT.

The chain links TRBV7-2 to TRBJ2-1; the match to TRBD2 covers 11 bases. V lost 5 bases and J lost 7; bases outside the gene matches: 16. Germline V gene sequence: CDR1 SGHTA, CDR2 FQGNSA. The CDR3 has 18 residues. The CDR3, as DNA: TGTGCCAGCAGCCCCCAAGGGCTAGCGGGGGGAAGTCGTAATGAGCAGTTCTTC. Translation: CASSPQGLAGGSRNEQFF.

This clonotype was detected only a few times. The chain carries TRBV20-1 and TRBJ2-7, with D possibly TRBD1 on 6 matching bases. The V end lost 5 bases, the J end lost 7 bases, and 15 bases lay between the germline ends. Germline CDR1 and CDR2: DFQATT and SNEGSKA (reference sequence). The length of the CDR3 is 12 residues. CDR3 in amino acids: CSAPAGAREQYF. In DNA form, the CDR3 reads TGCAGTGCTCCAGCAGGGGCGCGGGAGCAGTACTTC.

This clonotype was seen repeatedly, ten times or more. The chain is built from TRBV24-1 and TRBJ1-1, with D uncertain. CDR3 size: 11 residues. The V end lost 3 bases, the J end lost 10 bases, and 8 bases lay between the germline ends. Germline loops: CDR1 KGHDR, CDR2 SFDVKD. As DNA, the CDR3 is TGTGCCACCAGTGATAGGAGGCGAGCTTTCTTT. It translates to CATSDRRRAFF.

As for this clonotype: The junction shows a germline mismatch at one end, possibly a read error. CDR3 sequence: CSTSDSGGCTEAFF. CDR3 DNA sequence: TGTTCCACCAGTGATTCTGGGGGATGTACTGAAGCTTTCTTT. The chain joins TRBV24-1 to TRBJ1-1, with D tentatively TRBD1 (5 bases). CDR1 is KGHDR and CDR2 is SFDVKD in the germline V gene. CDR3 size: 14 residues.

This clonotype was picked up many times. This chain links TRBV29-1 with TRBJ1-5, with 7 bases fitting TRBD1. V shed 7 bases and J 6 bases; nucleotides not matched to a gene: 9. The CDR3 is 13 residues long. The germline gives CDR1 SQVTM, CDR2 ANQGSEA. CDR3 DNA sequence: TGCAGCGCCCAAGACAGGGTAGGTCAGCCCCAGCATTTT. Protein product: CSAQDRVGQPQHF.

This clonotype came up a few times. The chain carries TRBV5-1 and TRBJ1-1; D might be TRBD1 (5 bases). The germline V gene has CDR1 SGHRS and CDR2 YFSETQ. The CDR3 has 13 residues. V was cut by 8 bases and J by 5 bases, with 16 bases left in between. In DNA form, the CDR3 reads TGCGCCAGTCAACGCGAAAGGGGTACTGAAGCTTTCTTT. It translates to CASQRERGTEAFF.